The 29 T cell receptor beta chains presented below share a single source sample, sequenced in a study of radiotherapy plus CTLA-4 blockade in lung cancer (dated by TCRdb to 2016 to 2019). Library method: the immunoSEQ multiplex PCR assay. Drawn from immuneACCESS, this table holds only the in-frame rearrangements with V and J called that TCRdb kept. Clones are partly lost; checked studies trace under half to an unresolved V gene and leave the rest unexplained. This sample comprises 55,000 to 80,000 clones, 78% of them detected only once. Jointly, the top ten make up 7.1% of the sample. This sample comprised peripheral blood, obtained from a patient treated with radiotherapy plus ipilimumab. The receptors here all came from a human donor with non-small cell lung cancer who had a complete response to radiotherapy plus ipilimumab.

The V and J genes are TRBV10-3 and TRBJ1-1; D gene unclear. CDR3 length: 16 amino acids. Trimming removed 9 bases at V and 1 base at J, with 21 bases between. CDR1 and CDR2 from the germline V gene are ENHRY and SYGVKD. CDR3 in amino acids: CAIADGMGFGNTEAFF. Written as DNA, the CDR3 is TGTGCCATTGCGGACGGAATGGGTTTTGGGAACACTGAAGCTTTCTTT.

The V and J genes are TRBV19 and TRBJ1-2; D possibly corresponds to TRBD1 (6 bases). The CDR3 runs to 15 residues. Germline values: CDR1 LNHDA, CDR2 SQIVND (reference sequence). The V end was cut by 3 bases, the J end by 4 bases, with 15 bases between. The CDR3 sequence: CASSIKGGSGYGYTF. The CDR3 region has the DNA TGTGCCAGTAGTATTAAGGGGGGATCGGGCTATGGCTACACCTTC.

This clone showed up just once. The chain uses TRBV14 and TRBJ2-2; D ambiguous. The CDR3 loop spans 14 amino acids. The V gene's germline CDR1 is SGHDN and CDR2 FVKESK. V shed 4 bases and J shed 5 bases, with 11 bases lying between them. Written as DNA, the CDR3 is TGTGCCAGCAGCCCTCGGAGAGAGACCGGGGAGCTGTTTTTT. This translates into CASSPRRETGELFF.

This clone was seen more than once but under ten times. V is TRBV5-1 and J is TRBJ2-6; 8 positions agree with TRBD1. Germline trimming cut 9 bases from V and 1 base from J; bases unmatched to any gene: 9. Germline V gene lookup returns CDR1 SGHRS and CDR2 YFSETQ. This CDR3 is 16 amino acids long. The CDR3 spells CATYTGGASGANVLTF. DNA for the CDR3: TGCGCCACCTATACAGGGGGAGCGTCTGGGGCCAACGTCCTGACTTTC.

The rearrangement links TRBV28 to TRBJ2-2; D not certain. This CDR3 has 15 amino acids. Germline CDR1 reads MDHEN; CDR2 reads SYDVKM. V lost 3 bases to trimming and J lost 4 bases, with 12 bases between them. The CDR3 sequence: CASSFLGVGTGELFF. CDR3 DNA: TGTGCCAGCAGTTTTCTTGGAGTGGGCACCGGGGAGCTGTTTTTT. Combining the CDR3 with reference TRBV28 and TRBJ2-2 gives the whole variable domain DVKVTQSSRYLVKRTGEKVFLECVQDMDHENMFWYRQDPGLGLRLIYFSYDVKMKEKGDIPEGYSVSREKKERFSLILESASTNQTSMYLCASSFLGVGTGELFFGEGSRLTVL.

Remarks on this clone: This may be a read error: a much more frequent sequence differs by one nucleotide. The chain carries TRBV4-2 and TRBJ2-2, with 9 bases aligning to TRBD2. J gave up 0 bases and V 6 bases, and 5 bases lay outside the gene matches. Germline CDR1 is LGHNA and CDR2 is YNFKEQ. This CDR3 comprises 16 residues. The CDR3 loop is CASSPGLATNTGELFF. In DNA form, the CDR3 reads TGTGCCAGCAGTCCAGGACTAGCGACGAACACCGGGGAGCTGTTTTTT.

V and J are TRBV7-8 and TRBJ2-7; D not certain. Trimming cost V 4 bases and J 3 bases, with 7 bases left between them. The CDR3 is made up of 12 amino acids. CDR1 is SGHVS, CDR2 FQNEAQ, per germline. CDR3 protein: CASSSTDYEQYF. For the CDR3, the DNA is TGTGCCAGCAGCTCTACGGACTACGAGCAGTACTTC.

The genes are TRBV10-3 and TRBJ2-2; TRBD1 aligns across 7 bases. The CDR3 is 14 residues long. Germline assignment: CDR1 ENHRY and CDR2 SYGVKD. V lost 4 bases to trimming and J lost 5 bases; unmatched junction nucleotides: 4. CDR3 DNA sequence: TGTGCCATCAGTGGGACAGGAGGAACCGGGGAGCTGTTTTTT. Encoded protein: CAISGTGGTGELFF.

V usage is TRBV6-5 and J usage is TRBJ1-2; 10 nucleotides agree with TRBD1. The CDR3 consists of 15 residues. V shed 4 bases and J 3 bases; nucleotides not matched to a gene: 5. Germline V lookup: CDR1 MNHEY, CDR2 SVGAGI. CDR3 sequence (DNA): TGTGCCAGCAGTTCTCACGGGACAGGGGACTATGGCTACACCTTC. Amino acid sequence: CASSSHGTGDYGYTF.

The genes are TRBV5-1 and TRBJ2-1, with 7 bases that match TRBD1. Germline V gives CDR1 SGHRS, CDR2 YFSETQ. Trimming removed 0 bases from V and 5 bases from J; junction bases left unmatched: 11. The CDR3 sequence is 17 residues long. The CDR3: CASSLALTGSPNNEQFF. The CDR3 bases are TGCGCCAGCAGCTTGGCCTTGACAGGGTCCCCAAACAATGAGCAGTTCTTC.

The chain recombines TRBV6-1 with TRBJ1-1; 7 bases align to TRBD1. The CDR3 totals 15 residues. CDR1 and CDR2 from the germline V gene are MNHNS and SASEGT. J gave up 4 bases and V 1 base, and 6 bases lay outside the gene matches. The DNA of the CDR3 is TGTGCCAGCAGTGAAGTCCCAGGGGGGAGCACTGAAGCTTTCTTT. It is translated as CASSEVPGGSTEAFF.

This chain uses TRBV6-6 with TRBJ2-1; 8 positions match TRBD1. Germline CDR1 and CDR2: MNHNY and SVGAGI (reference sequence). The CDR3 totals 16 residues. With 6 bases clipped from V and 10 bases from J, the junction kept 17 bases outside the gene matches. CDR3 sequence: CASSAVRGQGRIEQFF. Here the CDR3 DNA reads TGTGCCAGCAGCGCGGTTCGCGGACAGGGAAGGATCGAGCAGTTCTTC.

The V call is TRBV28, the J call TRBJ2-1; D call uncertain. CDR3 length equals 14 residues. V was pared by 5 bases and J by 4 bases, with 12 bases between. CDR1 and CDR2 (germline): MDHEN, SYDVKM. In DNA, the CDR3 is TGTGCCAGCAGTCGACACCAGAGGTACAATGAGCAGTTCTTC. Protein sequence: CASSRHQRYNEQFF.

The V gene is TRBV4-3, the J gene TRBJ1-2, with a possible D match to TRBD1 (5 bases). V was pared by 0 bases and J by 8 bases, with 19 bases between. Germline loops: CDR1 LGHNA, CDR2 YSLEER. The CDR3 extends over 16 amino acids. CDR3 in amino acids: CASSQDSAGTIGGYTF. The CDR3 DNA follows: TGCGCCAGCAGCCAAGATAGTGCCGGGACGATCGGCGGCTACACCTTC.

This chain links TRBV15 with TRBJ1-2; weak D call: TRBD1 (5 bases). Germline V gene data show CDR1 as LNHNV and CDR2 as YYDKDF (reference sequence). This CDR3 is built from 15 residues. V lost 0 bases, J lost 3 bases, and 11 bases lay in between. This chain's CDR3 is CATSRDNRIDYGYTF. The DNA of the CDR3 is TGTGCCACCAGCAGAGATAACAGGATCGACTATGGCTACACCTTC.

This clone was detected a few times. The chain couples TRBV5-1 to TRBJ1-2, with D perhaps matching TRBD1 (5 bases). Trimming left V 4 bases short and J 1 base short, with 14 bases between. The CDR3 loop spans 15 amino acids. The germline gives CDR1 SGHRS, CDR2 YFSETQ. In nucleotides, the CDR3 is TGCGCCAGCAGCCGGGGATCGGGGGTTAACTATGGCTACACCTTC. It translates to CASSRGSGVNYGYTF.

This chain uses TRBV18 with TRBJ2-3; D unclear. The CDR3 runs to 15 residues. Per germline, CDR1 KGHSH and CDR2 LQKENI. V lost 3 bases to trimming and J lost 0 bases, with 10 bases between them. The CDR3 sequence: CASSPWAFSTDTQYF. CDR3 bases: TGTGCCAGCTCACCGTGGGCATTTAGCACAGATACGCAGTATTTT.

Only a few counts were recorded for this clone. A read error may account for a junction end that differs from germline. The rearrangement uses TRBV7-2 and TRBJ1-4; D not resolved. The CDR3 sequence is 13 residues long. Per the germline V gene, CDR1 is SGHTA and CDR2 is FQGNSA. The CDR3 bases are TGTGCCAGCAGCTTAGATAGAAATGGAAAACTGTTTTTT. Translated, it gives CASSLDRNGKLFF. Filled out from reference TRBV7-2 and TRBJ1-4, the complete variable domain reads GAGVSQSPSNKVTEKGKDVELRCDPISGHTALYWYRQSLGQGLEFLIYFQGNSAPDKSGLPSDRFSAERTGGSVSTLTIQRTQQEDSAVYLCASSLDRNGKLFFGSGTQLSVL.

The chain joins TRBV5-4 to TRBJ1-4; D gene ambiguous. Germline loops: CDR1 SGHNT, CDR2 YYREEE (reference sequence). V was shortened by 3 bases and J by 0 bases, with 3 bases between the two germline ends. The CDR3 has 13 residues. The CDR3 region is CASSSPTNEKLFF. The CDR3 bases are TGTGCCAGCAGCTCGCCAACTAATGAAAAACTGTTTTTT.

The chain employs TRBV2 and TRBJ2-1, with 9 nucleotides matching TRBD1. The length of the CDR3 is 17 residues. V trimming: 2 bases; J trimming: 7 bases; junction bases outside the gene matches: 12. Germline CDR1 and CDR2: SNHLY and FYNNEI. CDR3 loop: CASSESVFRDRANEQFF. The CDR3 region has the DNA TGTGCCAGCAGTGAATCAGTATTCCGGGACAGGGCTAATGAGCAGTTCTTC. The full variable domain, rest sourced from reference TRBV2 and TRBJ2-1, is EPEVTQTPSHQVTQMGQEVILRCVPISNHLYFYWYRQILGQKVEFLVSFYNNEISEKSEIFDDQFSVERPDGSNFTLKIRSTKLEDSAMYFCASSESVFRDRANEQFFGPGTRLTVL.

J is TRBJ1-2 and V is TRBV27; D is possibly TRBD1 (5 bases). Germline V gene data show CDR1 as MNHEY and CDR2 as SMNVEV (reference sequence). The length of the CDR3 is 15 residues. V lost 2 bases and J 3 bases, leaving 13 bases between the germline ends. The DNA of the CDR3 is TGTGCCAGCAGTTTAAACGAGGCGGGGGACTATGGCTACACCTTC. It translates to CASSLNEAGDYGYTF.

This rearrangement joins TRBV4-1 to TRBJ1-3, with a weak D call TRBD1 (5 bases). Germline V gene data show CDR1 as MGHRA and CDR2 as YSYEKL. The V and J ends lost 3 bases and 0 bases respectively, with 9 bases between them. This CDR3 contains 15 residues. CDR3 sequence (DNA): TGCGCCAGCAGCCACACCGGGGGCTCTGGAAACACCATATATTTT. It codes for CASSHTGGSGNTIYF.

The rearrangement uses TRBV5-6 and TRBJ1-4; D ambiguous. CDR3 length: 14 amino acids. V lost 0 bases to trimming and J lost 7 bases, with 10 bases between them. Germline V gene sequence: CDR1 SGHDT, CDR2 YYEEEE. CDR3 protein: CASSLVPEREKLFF. For the CDR3, the DNA is TGTGCCAGCAGCTTGGTCCCAGAGCGTGAAAAACTGTTTTTT.

DNA of the CDR3: TGTGCCAGCACATTACAGGGGGGGAGCTACGAGCAGTACTTC. This codes for CASTLQGGSYEQYF. The V call is TRBV7-2, the J call TRBJ2-7; TRBD1 might be the D (8 bases). Germline loops: CDR1 SGHTA, CDR2 FQGNSA. This CDR3 has 14 residues. Trimming stripped 7 bases from V and 3 bases from J, with 16 bases between.

The chain couples TRBV7-2 to TRBJ2-7; the D is unclear. Germline CDR1 and CDR2: SGHTA and FQGNSA. The CDR3 spans 13 residues. V was trimmed by 2 bases and J by 5 bases, leaving 10 bases between them. The CDR3: CASSLTLVDEQYF. In DNA, the CDR3 is TGTGCCAGCAGCTTAACGCTGGTCGACGAGCAGTACTTC.

This chain joins TRBV11-3 and TRBJ2-1, with 13 positions matching TRBD2. V was clipped by 5 bases and J by 9 bases; unmatched bases: 7. Germline CDR1 reads SGHNT; CDR2 reads YENEEA. The CDR3 has 15 residues. CDR3 DNA: TGTGCCAGCAGCCGGAAGGGACTAGCGGGACCTGAGCAGTTCTTC. Translating gives CASSRKGLAGPEQFF. The full variable domain, in which reference TRBV11-3 and TRBJ2-1 provide the parts outside the CDR3, is EAGVVQSPRYKIIEKKQPVAFWCNPISGHNTLYWYLQNLGQGPELLIRYENEEAVDDSQLPKDRFSAERLKGVDSTLKIQPAELGDSAVYLCASSRKGLAGPEQFFGPGTRLTVL.

This chain connects TRBV20-1 to TRBJ1-1; D not resolved. CDR1 is DFQATT and CDR2 is SNEGSKA in the germline V gene (reference sequence). The CDR3 has 11 amino acids. Deletions cut 6 bases from V and 7 bases from J, with 12 bases between. DNA for the CDR3: TGCAGTGCGGAAATGGGATTTGAAGCTTTCTTT. Protein: CSAEMGFEAFF.

V is TRBV9 and J is TRBJ1-1; TRBD1 aligns across 10 bases. CDR1 SGDLS and CDR2 YYNGEE come from the germline V gene. The ends lost 6 bases at V and 7 bases at J; junction bases unmatched: 15. This CDR3 has 16 amino acids. The CDR3 DNA sequence: TGTGCCAGCACCCCCGGGGACAGGGGAGGGGAGGGTGAAGCTTTCTTT. It codes for CASTPGDRGGEGEAFF.

This chain links TRBV19 with TRBJ1-2, with TRBD1 matching 7 bases. The CDR3 covers 15 residues. Germline CDR1 reads LNHDA; CDR2 reads SQIVND (reference sequence). Trimming removed 3 bases from V and 2 bases from J; junction bases left unmatched: 6. The CDR3 region has the DNA TGTGCCAGTAGTATCGAGGGGGCAGGGAACTATGGCTACACCTTC. As protein: CASSIEGAGNYGYTF.